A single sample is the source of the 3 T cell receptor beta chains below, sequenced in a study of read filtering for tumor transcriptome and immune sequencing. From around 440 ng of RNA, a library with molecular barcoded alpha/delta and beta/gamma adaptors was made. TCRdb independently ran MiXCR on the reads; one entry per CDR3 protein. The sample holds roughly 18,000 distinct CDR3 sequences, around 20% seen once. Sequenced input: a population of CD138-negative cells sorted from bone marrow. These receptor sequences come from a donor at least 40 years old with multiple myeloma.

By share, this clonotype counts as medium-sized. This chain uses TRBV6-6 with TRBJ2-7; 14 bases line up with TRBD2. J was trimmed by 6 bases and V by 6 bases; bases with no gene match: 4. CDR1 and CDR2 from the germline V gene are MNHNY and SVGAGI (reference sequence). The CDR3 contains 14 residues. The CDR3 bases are TGTGCCAGCAGCTCGGGACTAGCGGGAGTCGAGCAGTACTTC. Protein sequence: CASSSGLAGVEQYF.

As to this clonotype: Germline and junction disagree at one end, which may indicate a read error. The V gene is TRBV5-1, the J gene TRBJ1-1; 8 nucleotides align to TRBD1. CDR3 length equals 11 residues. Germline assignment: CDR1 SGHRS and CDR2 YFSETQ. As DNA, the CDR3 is TGCGCCAGCAGCGGAACAGGGGGAGCTTACTTT. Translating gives CASSGTGGAYF.

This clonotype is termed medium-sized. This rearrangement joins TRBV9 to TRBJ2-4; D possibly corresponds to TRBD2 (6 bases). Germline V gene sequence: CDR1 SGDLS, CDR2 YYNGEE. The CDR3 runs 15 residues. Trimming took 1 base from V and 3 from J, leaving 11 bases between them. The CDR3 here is CASSVSGESKNIQYF. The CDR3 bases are TGTGCCAGCAGCGTATCGGGGGAGAGCAAAAACATTCAGTACTTC.